The 17 T cell receptor beta chains listed next were all sequenced from one sample in a study of tumor-infiltrating lymphocytes in primary liver carcinoma. Co-extraction of both nucleic acids (RNA and DNA) used about 19-33 mg of unsorted bulk tissue. A constant-region primer served to make TCR beta cDNA from about 500 ng total RNA. ARM-PCR was slightly modified, and three nested multiplex PCR rounds with it gave rise to the TCR beta libraries. The study ran its first two PCR rounds for roughly 11 cycles each, using TRBV1-TRBV30 forward primers and a C-beta reverse primer. Each CDR3 protein is one row after TCRdb ran MiXCR on the multiplex PCR reads. The sample carries tens of thousands of distinct CDR3 sequences, roughly 77% recorded once. The specimen sequenced was tumor-adjacent normal liver tissue. The receptors shown here come from a young woman with primary liver carcinoma and hepatitis B virus infection.

By its share, this clonotype is medium-sized. The chain has TRBV11-2 and TRBJ2-7; D unclear. This CDR3 spans 13 amino acids. Germline V lookup: CDR1 SGHAT, CDR2 FQNNGV. V was shortened by 0 bases and J by 3 bases, with 6 bases between the two germline ends. The CDR3 DNA is TGTGCCAGCAGCTTAGATCGAAACTACGAGCAGTACTTC. Its protein is CASSLDRNYEQYF.

The chain employs TRBV11-2 and TRBJ2-4; 10 nucleotides line up with TRBD2. V trimming: 5 bases; J trimming: 8 bases; junction bases outside the gene matches: 15. Germline assignment: CDR1 SGHAT and CDR2 FQNNGV. CDR3 length: 17 residues. The DNA for the CDR3 is TGTGCCAGCAGCCTAGGCAGGCTACTAAGCGGGAGGGACATTCAGTACTTC. Translation gives CASSLGRLLSGRDIQYF. Drawing the rest from reference TRBV11-2 and TRBJ2-4, the complete variable domain is EAGVAQSPRYKIIEKRQSVAFWCNPISGHATLYWYQQILGQGPKLLIQFQNNGVVDDSQLPKDRFSAERLKGVDSTLKIQPAKLEDSAVYLCASSLGRLLSGRDIQYFGAGTRLSVL.

As for this clonotype: In this CDR3 the conserved last residue, phenylalanine or tryptophan, is missing, so a read error is likely. The CDR3 loop reads CADSLATASYEQYL. The CDR3 DNA reads TGTGCCGACAGCTTAGCGACGGCCTCCTACGAGCAGTACCTC. The V gene is TRBV11-1, the J gene TRBJ2-7; possibly TRBD1 or TRBD2 for D (5 bases each). The germline gives CDR1 SGHAT, CDR2 FQDESV (reference sequence). The CDR3 spans 14 residues. Trimming stripped 11 bases from V and 0 bases from J, with 17 bases between.

On this clonotype itself: A read error may be the cause here, since a much bigger clone is one base away. The chain combines TRBV6-1 with TRBJ2-3, with D maybe TRBD1 (5 bases). Trimming shortened V by 3 bases and J by 5 bases, and 15 bases separated the two germline ends. The CDR3 covers 15 residues. The V gene's germline CDR1 is MNHNS and CDR2 SASEGT. CDR3 protein: CASSDEEGAGDTQYF. The DNA for the CDR3 is TGTGCCAGCAGTGATGAGGAAGGGGCCGGAGATACGCAGTATTTT.

Concerning this clonotype itself: The germline gene is not matched at one end of the junction; a read error may be the cause. This chain uses TRBV4-2 with TRBJ2-1; maybe TRBD2 (6 bases). This CDR3 is built from 14 residues. Germline loops: CDR1 LGHNA, CDR2 YNFKEQ. The DNA for the CDR3 is TGTGCCAGTAGCCCAACTAGCAACCACAATGAGCAGTTCTTC. Residues: CASSPTSNHNEQFF.

The rearrangement links TRBV7-9 to TRBJ1-2; D perhaps matches TRBD1 (6 bases). CDR1 is SEHNR, CDR2 FQNEAQ, per germline (reference sequence). This CDR3 comprises 16 residues. Trimming pared 2 bases from V and 6 bases from J, leaving 19 bases between. CDR3 DNA sequence: TGTGCCAGCAGCTTAACGTCCCGAGGACAGACGAATGGCTACACCTTC. It is translated as CASSLTSRGQTNGYTF.

The V gene is TRBV11-2, the J gene TRBJ2-3; D unclear. CDR1 and CDR2 from the germline V gene are SGHAT and FQNNGV. CDR3 length: 15 residues. Trimming left V 9 bases short and J 4 bases short, with 20 bases between. Here the CDR3 DNA reads TGTGCCAGTAGGAAAAGCTGGGGTGTGGCAGATACGCAGTATTTT. Protein product: CASRKSWGVADTQYF. The full variable domain, rest sourced from reference TRBV11-2 and TRBJ2-3, is EAGVAQSPRYKIIEKRQSVAFWCNPISGHATLYWYQQILGQGPKLLIQFQNNGVVDDSQLPKDRFSAERLKGVDSTLKIQPAKLEDSAVYLCASRKSWGVADTQYFGPGTRLTVL.

The chain has TRBV6-5 and TRBJ2-7; TRBD2 might be the D (6 bases). V lost 6 bases and J 4 bases, leaving 19 bases between the germline ends. The CDR3 consists of 15 residues. Germline CDR1 is MNHEY and CDR2 is SVGAGI. The CDR3 sequence is CASSRDSTVGYEQYF. The CDR3 DNA reads as TGTGCCAGCAGCCGGGACTCAACGGTCGGTTACGAGCAGTACTTC.

As to this clonotype: One junction end disagrees with the germline gene, perhaps due to a read error. The chain carries TRBV11-3 and TRBJ2-3; 8 bases are shared with TRBD2. In germline, CDR1 is SGHNT, CDR2 YENEEA. CDR3 length: 19 amino acids. In nucleotides, the CDR3 is TGTGTCAGCAGCTTAGGTTTTGGAGCGGGAGCTGGAAGCAAAGATACGCAGTATTTT. Protein: CVSSLGFGAGAGSKDTQYF.

This clonotype appeared a few times. A read error may explain this, as a much larger clone is one base away. The chain has TRBV13 and TRBJ1-2; 7 nucleotides align to TRBD1. Germline V gene lookup returns CDR1 PRHDT and CDR2 FYEKMQ (reference sequence). The length of the CDR3 is 16 residues. Trimming took 3 bases from V and 3 from J; bases not matched to a gene: 10. CDR3 region: CASSLKGTGTDYGYTF. CDR3 in DNA: TGTGCCAGCAGCTTGAAGGGGACCGGGACAGACTATGGCTACACCTTC.

The chain recombines TRBV9 with TRBJ2-3; no clear D gene. TRBJ1-5 matches the DNA end more closely, so the J call is doubtful. The CDR3 is 16 amino acids. Germline V gene lookup returns CDR1 SGDLS and CDR2 YYNGEE. The DNA for the CDR3 is TGTGCCAGCAGCGTACGTAGCGGGAGTGCCACAGATACGCAGCATTTT. Protein sequence: CASSVRSGSATDTQHF.

This clonotype has ten or more counts. The V and J genes are TRBV7-9 and TRBJ2-3, with 9 positions matching TRBD2. The germline CDR1 and CDR2 sequences are SEHNR and FQNEAQ (reference sequence). The V and J ends lost 5 bases and 4 bases, in that order; junction bases with no gene match: 16. The CDR3 length is 18 residues. DNA for the CDR3: TGTGCCAGCAGCCCATCAACGGCAGCGGGAGGCCCGGCAGATACGCAGTATTTT. Protein: CASSPSTAAGGPADTQYF.

With respect to this clonotype: A read error may account for a junction end that differs from germline. V gene TRBV12-3 or TRBV12-4 combines with J gene TRBJ2-3; D is unclear. The CDR3 loop spans 13 amino acids. CDR3 protein: CTSSYQYADTQYF. The CDR3 DNA reads as TGCACCAGCAGTTATCAGTACGCAGATACGCAGTATTTT.

This clonotype was recorded only once. An end of the junction does not agree with germline; a read error may underlie this. The chain has TRBV6-1 and TRBJ2-1; tentatively, D is TRBD1 or TRBD2 (5 bases each). From germline, CDR1 is MNHNS and CDR2 SASEGT. The CDR3 has 15 residues. In DNA, the CDR3 is TGTGACAGCAGTGAAAGGATGGGGGAGTACGATGAGCAGTTCTTC. Translated, it gives CDSSERMGEYDEQFF.

The chain employs TRBV4-1 and TRBJ2-5; D could derive from TRBD1 or TRBD2 (5 bases each). Germline values: CDR1 MGHRA, CDR2 YSYEKL. CDR3 length equals 14 residues. Trimming took off 11 bases at V and 7 bases at J, with 23 bases between the two ends. The CDR3 is CADSQEERAVTQYF. CDR3 in DNA: TGCGCCGACAGCCAGGAAGAGAGGGCCGTGACCCAGTACTTC.

Comment on this clonotype: Given the absence of the conserved phenylalanine or tryptophan at the CDR3 end, a read error is likely. The DNA is omitted, as the CDR3 cannot be located on it reliably, and the CDR3 follows TCRdb's listing. The rearrangement links TRBV7-9 to TRBJ2-7; the table's D call of TRBD2 was not tested on the DNA. The CDR3 sequence runs 14 residues, both termini included. The germline V gene has CDR1 SEHNR and CDR2 FQNEAQ (reference sequence). CDR3 loop: CASSSGGLSDEQYS.

The chain is built from TRBV6-2 or TRBV6-3 and TRBJ2-3; D is tentatively TRBD1 or TRBD2 (6 bases each). The CDR3 extends over 15 amino acids. Trimming took 2 bases from V and 5 from J, leaving 14 bases between them. Germline V gene sequence: CDR1 MNHEY, CDR2 SVGEGT. The CDR3 here is CASSYRGPPVDTQYF. The CDR3 region has the DNA TGTGCCAGCAGTTACCGGGGGCCTCCGGTAGATACGCAGTATTTT.